This TCR beta chain is drawn from a study of T-cell reconstitution after alpha-beta-depleted transplantation in children. This clonotype was seen many times. The length of the CDR3 is 12 residues. Looked up from germline, CDR1 is SQVTM and CDR2 is ANQGSEA. V was cut by 3 bases and J by 11 bases, with 16 bases left in between. Unique molecular identifiers featured in how the TCRbeta library was prepared. MiXCR, run by TCRdb on the PCR reads, gives a single entry per CDR3 protein. The top ten clones hold 4.5% to 7% of a sample with 440,000 or so distinct CDR3 sequences, approximately 10% of them seen once.

This TCR was recovered from a human donor who donated a stem cell graft to a child with acute myeloid leukemia. This chain uses TRBV29-1 with TRBJ1-1, with a tentative D call TRBD1 (5 bases). The specimen comprised PBMCs from the stem cell graft donor, sampled from the stem cell graft. The CDR3: CSVDRDGWQAFF. The CDR3 DNA sequence: TGCAGCGTTGACAGGGACGGATGGCAGGCTTTCTTT.